This TCR beta chain stems from a study of graft-versus-host responses after intestinal transplantation. Study conclusions and caveats: Declining HvG levels early post-transplant were linked to peak circulating GvH clone levels.

Comment on this clone: What it binds is not known.

CDR1 and CDR2 (germline): MGHRA, YSYEKL. Between the trimmed V and J ends, which lost 1 base and 5 bases, there was a span of 14 bases. There are 15 residues in the CDR3. Both intraepithelial and lamina propria lymphocytes were released by processing graft tissue. Using immunoSEQ multiplex PCR, the repertoire was profiled, and TCRdb retains in-frame clones only, with some absent. This sample has 15,000 to 20,000 clones, with roughly 83% found just once. V is TRBV4-1 and J is TRBJ2-5; D is undetermined. This TCR derives from a human patient who received an intestinal transplant, so some T cells may come from the graft donor. The sample consisted of ileum tissue, taken 580 to 600 days after intestinal transplantation. The CDR3 DNA reads as TGCGCCAGCAGCCAAGCCCCCTCAATGGCGGAGACCCAGTACTTC. It codes for CASSQAPSMAETQYF.